This TCR beta chain was captured by sequencing in a study of cytomegalovirus exposure and HLA in healthy donors. Study findings and constraints: In vitro, a few CMV-associated chains proved specific for CMV antigens. Among TCR beta chains, those listed as cytomegalovirus-associated numbered around 180. Most sequenced TCRs were rare (though some public TCRs occurred in many donors).

The assay was immunoSEQ multiplex PCR, and TCRdb's table has in-frame clones only and misses some. The sample lists approximately 140,000 clones, around nine tenths seen once, with 8.7% in the top ten. The length of the CDR3 is 14 residues. The V end lost 4 bases, the J end lost 1 base, and 9 bases lay between the germline ends. In germline, CDR1 is SGHRS, CDR2 YFSETQ. Note on this clone: What it recognizes is unknown.

The receptor was isolated from a man between 18 and 35 years old in good health and CMV-seropositive. V usage is TRBV5-1 and J usage is TRBJ2-1, with D possibly matching TRBD2 (5 bases). The sequenced sample was PBMCs. The CDR3 spells CASSIPGSYNEQFF. The CDR3 region has the DNA TGCGCCAGCAGCATCCCGGGATCCTACAATGAGCAGTTCTTC.